A selection of T cell receptor beta chains follows, all from one sample in a study of T cell responses to AZD1222 COVID-19 vaccine. Some clones are missing from TCRdb's copy, which holds only in-frame ones; the method was immunoSEQ multiplex PCR. The sample contains roughly 28,000 clones, around 86% of which appear only once. The starting material was peripheral blood, obtained on day 0 of AZD1222 vaccination. The receptors were sampled from an adult in good health. The CDR3 runs from the conserved cysteine through the conserved F or W. The D gene is left open where the match is weak. The size of a clone is reported for some rows only, either as once, few or many, or as a class for expanded clones.

v_gene: TRBV5-1; j_gene: TRBJ2-2; abundance: NA; d_gene: TRBD2; CDR3nt: TGCGCCAGCAGCTTGTGGCTAGCGGGAGGCACCGGGGAGCTGTTTTTT; CDR3aa: CASSLWLAGGTGELFF
v_gene: TRBV29-1; j_gene: TRBJ2-5; abundance: NA; d_gene: NA; CDR3nt: TGCAGCGTGCACGGACAGCAAGAGACCCAGTACTTC; CDR3aa: CSVHGQQETQYF
v_gene: TRBV19; j_gene: TRBJ2-5; abundance: NA; d_gene: TRBD2; CDR3nt: TGTGCCAGTAGTAACATAGCGGGAGGGGGGGAGACCCAGTACTTC; CDR3aa: CASSNIAGGGETQYF
v_gene: TRBV6-4; j_gene: TRBJ2-1; abundance: NA; d_gene: TRBD2; CDR3nt: TGTGCCAGCAGTCCCTTGGGTAGCGGGAGGGCCGGCGCCTACAATGAGCAGTTCTTC; CDR3aa: CASSPLGSGRAGAYNEQFF
v_gene: TRBV11-3; j_gene: TRBJ2-7; abundance: once; d_gene: TRBD2; CDR3nt: TGTGCCAGCAGCTTCCGGGGGGGTCGGTACGAGCAGTACTTC; CDR3aa: CASSFRGGRYEQYF
v_gene: TRBV7-2; j_gene: TRBJ1-1; abundance: NA; d_gene: NA; CDR3nt: TGTGCCAGCAGCTTGTTGGGGTGGACTGAAGCTTTCTTT; CDR3aa: CASSLLGWTEAFF
v_gene: TRBV6-2/TRBV6-3; j_gene: TRBJ2-1; abundance: NA; d_gene: TRBD2; CDR3nt: TGTGCCAGCAGTTGGGTGTTGGGCGGGAGCTCCTACAATGAGCAGTTCTTC; CDR3aa: CASSWVLGGSSYNEQFF
v_gene: TRBV15; j_gene: TRBJ2-5; abundance: NA; d_gene: NA; CDR3nt: TGTGCCACCAGTCCAGAGTCAGGGACCATGTACCAAGAGACCCAGTACTTC; CDR3aa: CATSPESGTMYQETQYF
v_gene: TRBV11-2; j_gene: TRBJ2-7; abundance: NA; d_gene: NA; CDR3nt: TGTGCCAGCAGCTTACTTGGCAGAGGGTATGGATACGAGCAGTACTTC; CDR3aa: CASSLLGRGYGYEQYF
v_gene: TRBV30; j_gene: TRBJ1-4; abundance: NA; d_gene: NA; CDR3nt: TGTGCCTGGAGTCAAAGGGGCGGGAAACTGTTTTTT; CDR3aa: CAWSQRGGKLFF
v_gene: TRBV19; j_gene: TRBJ1-1; abundance: NA; d_gene: NA; CDR3nt: TGTGCCAGTAGTCAAAGAAGACAGACATTAAACACTGAAGCTTTCTTT; CDR3aa: CASSQRRQTLNTEAFF
v_gene: TRBV4-1; j_gene: TRBJ2-7; abundance: few; d_gene: TRBD2; CDR3nt: TGCGCCAGCAGCCGGGCGGGAGGGCCGGACGAGCAGTACTTC; CDR3aa: CASSRAGGPDEQYF
v_gene: TRBV5-4; j_gene: TRBJ2-7; abundance: NA; d_gene: TRBD2; CDR3nt: TGTGCCAGCAGCTTGGAGGGCGGGAGCTCCTACGAGCAGTACTTC; CDR3aa: CASSLEGGSSYEQYF
v_gene: TRBV19; j_gene: TRBJ2-7; abundance: NA; d_gene: NA; CDR3nt: TGTGCCAGTAGTATAGTGGTCGGATACGAGCAGTACTTC; CDR3aa: CASSIVVGYEQYF
v_gene: TRBV3-1/TRBV3-2; j_gene: TRBJ2-3; abundance: NA; d_gene: NA; CDR3nt: TGTGCCAGCAGCCAGAGAACCGGACCAACAGATACGCAGTATTTT; CDR3aa: CASSQRTGPTDTQYF
v_gene: TRBV3-1/TRBV3-2; j_gene: TRBJ1-4; abundance: NA; d_gene: TRBD1; CDR3nt: TGTGCCAGCAGCCCCCGGGACAGGGGAACTAATGAAAAACTGTTTTTT; CDR3aa: CASSPRDRGTNEKLFF
v_gene: TRBV7-9; j_gene: TRBJ2-7; abundance: NA; d_gene: NA; CDR3nt: TGTGCCAGCGGAAGTAGGGGGAACGAGCAGTACTTC; CDR3aa: CASGSRGNEQYF
v_gene: TRBV19; j_gene: TRBJ2-7; abundance: NA; d_gene: NA; CDR3nt: TGTGCCAGTAGTAATAGCGGAGGGAACTCCTACGAGCAGTACTTC; CDR3aa: CASSNSGGNSYEQYF